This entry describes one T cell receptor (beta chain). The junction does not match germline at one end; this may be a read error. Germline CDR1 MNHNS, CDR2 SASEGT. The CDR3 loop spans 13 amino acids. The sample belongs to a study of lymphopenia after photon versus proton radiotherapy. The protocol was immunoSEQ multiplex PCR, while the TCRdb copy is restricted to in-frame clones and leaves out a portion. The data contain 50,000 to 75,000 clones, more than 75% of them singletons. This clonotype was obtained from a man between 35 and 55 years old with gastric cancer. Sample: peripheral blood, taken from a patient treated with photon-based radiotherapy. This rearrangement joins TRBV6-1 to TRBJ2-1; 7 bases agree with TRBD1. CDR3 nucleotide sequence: TGTGCCAGCAGTGATGATAGGGGGCGAGACAGGCTCTTC. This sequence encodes CASSDDRGRDRLF.